This T cell receptor beta chain was documented in a study of CD8 T cells in ankylosing spondylitis. Study-wide findings and caveats: There was reportedly significant enrichment of clones that were disease-linked in matched ankylosing spondylitis synovial fluid. Disease-linked clones had a CD8+ phenotype and relatively low frequency in peripheral blood.

This clonotype was picked up many times. What it recognizes is unknown. TCRdb used MiXCR to reprocess the 5' RACE reads, holding one entry per CDR3 protein. The table records about 140,000 distinct CDR3 sequences, roughly 7.7% of them present only once. The ends were cut back, 4 bases at V and 4 bases at J, with 10 bases in the middle. The CDR3 loop spans 14 amino acids. CDR1 and CDR2 (germline): MNHEY, SMNVEV (reference sequence). The sample taken for sequencing was synovial fluid, either unsorted or a sorted T cell fraction (not recorded which). The chain carries TRBV27 and TRBJ2-2, with D perhaps matching TRBD1 or TRBD2 (5 bases each). The TCR sequence derives from a male donor with ankylosing spondylitis. The CDR3 reads CASSWMGVTGELFF. The CDR3 bases are TGTGCCAGCAGTTGGATGGGGGTCACCGGGGAGCTGTTTTTT.